These T cell receptor beta chains were read from a single sample in a study of T cell responses to AZD1222 COVID-19 vaccine. Data came from immunoSEQ multiplex PCR; TCRdb stores just in-frame clones and leaves some out. The sample includes about 99,000 clones, about 89% of them seen just once. Sample: peripheral blood, taken 28 days after the second AZD1222 dose. The source is an adult who received the AZD1222 COVID-19 vaccine. The CDR3 runs from the conserved cysteine through the conserved F or W. D genes are given only for firm matches. Size values are once, few and many counts, or a class for expanded clones, and some rows have none.

D	V	size	J	DNA	CDR3
NA	TRBV14	NA	TRBJ2-7	TGTGCCAGCAGCCAAGATGGAGGGGGGACCTTTGGGGAGCAGTACTTC	CASSQDGGGTFGEQYF
TRBD1	TRBV7-9	few	TRBJ2-2	TGTGCCAGCAGACAGGGGGCGGTGAACACCGGGGAGCTGTTTTTT	CASRQGAVNTGELFF
TRBD1	TRBV7-8	NA	TRBJ2-2	TGTGCCAGCAGCGTCCGGGACAGGGTTCTTACCGGGGAGCTGTTTTTT	CASSVRDRVLTGELFF
NA	TRBV10-3	NA	TRBJ2-2	TGTGCCATCAACTCTGGGCCGGGGGGCCCGGTCACCGGGGAGCTGTTTTTT	CAINSGPGGPVTGELFF
NA	TRBV5-5	once	TRBJ2-7	TGTGCCAGCAGCTTGGCTGACCCAGGACTGGGGGAGCAGTACTTC	CASSLADPGLGEQYF
NA	TRBV7-8	NA	TRBJ2-7	TGTGCCAGCAGCTTAGCACAGGGAGGCTCCTACGAGCAGTACTTC	CASSLAQGGSYEQYF
TRBD2	TRBV9	once	TRBJ2-1	TGTGCCAGCAGCGTAGGCCTAGCGGGGGAGCAGTTCTTC	CASSVGLAGEQFF
TRBD1	TRBV27	NA	TRBJ1-1	TGTGCCAGCAGTTTATCGACGACAGGGGACACTGAAGCTTTCTTT	CASSLSTTGDTEAFF
NA	TRBV2	NA	TRBJ1-1	TGTGCCAGCAGCGGGCAGCTAAACACTGAAGCTTTCTTT	CASSGQLNTEAFF
TRBD1	TRBV27	NA	TRBJ1-6	TGTGCCAGCAGACAGGGAAGGACAGGGAGTCCCCCGGCGCCCCTCCACTTT	CASRQGRTGSPPAPLHF
NA	TRBV19	NA	TRBJ2-2	TGTGCCAGTAGCCAAGGACAGCACACCGGGGAGCTGTTTTTT	CASSQGQHTGELFF
TRBD2	TRBV9	NA	TRBJ2-2	TGTGCCAGCAGCGTAGCCCTAGCGGGAGTGAACGGGGAGCTGTTTTTT	CASSVALAGVNGELFF
NA	TRBV9	NA	TRBJ2-1	TGTGCCAGCAGCCCTGGCGGAGCTAGTTTGTACAATGAGCAGTTCTTC	CASSPGGASLYNEQFF
TRBD2	TRBV6-5	NA	TRBJ2-7	TGTGCCAGCAGCCCGGGAGGTCCGGGGGAGCAGTACTTC	CASSPGGPGEQYF
TRBD2	TRBV10-3	NA	TRBJ2-2	TGTGCCATCAAAGGGACTAGCGGGACCAAAAACACCGGGGAGCTGTTTTTT	CAIKGTSGTKNTGELFF
NA	TRBV15	NA	TRBJ1-5	TGTGCCACCAGCAGAGCCCCGGATCAGCCCCAGCATTTT	CATSRAPDQPQHF
NA	TRBV19	NA	TRBJ1-3	TGTGCCAGTAGTGCCCAGAGCTCTGGAAACACCATATATTTT	CASSAQSSGNTIYF
TRBD1	TRBV11-2	NA	TRBJ1-5	TGTGCCAGCAGCACGGACAGGGGGGGCAATCAGCCCCAGCATTTT	CASSTDRGGNQPQHF
NA	TRBV5-8	NA	TRBJ2-7	TGTGCCAGCATCCTTGGGGCGGGTGGCGGCGAGCAGTACTTC	CASILGAGGGEQYF
TRBD1	TRBV2	NA	TRBJ2-1	TGTGCCAGCAGTGGGGACAGGGGAAATTCTCTTTTCGGTGAGCAGTTCTTC	CASSGDRGNSLFGEQFF
NA	TRBV7-2	NA	TRBJ2-7	TGTGCCAGCAGCTGGGGGCGGGGAGGGACCTACGAGCAGTACTTC	CASSWGRGGTYEQYF
TRBD2	TRBV20-1	NA	TRBJ2-7	TGCAGTGCTAGTCTAGCGGCCGGCTCCTACGAGCAGTACTTC	CSASLAAGSYEQYF
NA	TRBV2	NA	TRBJ2-1	TGTGCCAGCAGTTATTACAATGAGCAGTTCTTC	CASSYYNEQFF
TRBD1	TRBV28	few	TRBJ1-5	TGTGCCAGCAGTTTATACGGGACAGACTTTAATCAGCCCCAGCATTTT	CASSLYGTDFNQPQHF
NA	TRBV28	NA	TRBJ2-7	TGTGCCAGCTCAGCCCCCGAGTCGAGAGAGCAGTACTTC	CASSAPESREQYF
NA	TRBV9	NA	TRBJ2-7	TGTGCCAGCAGCGCGGGACCGTACCCCTACGAGCAGTACTTC	CASSAGPYPYEQYF
NA	TRBV25-1	NA	TRBJ2-5	TGTGCCAGCAGTACCCGAGGCGGGGAAGAGACCCAGTACTTC	CASSTRGGEETQYF
NA	TRBV12-3/TRBV12-4	NA	TRBJ1-2	TGTGCCAGCAGTCCCGGCGATTATGGCTACACCTTC	CASSPGDYGYTF
TRBD2	TRBV28	NA	TRBJ2-5	TGTGCCAGCAGTCGCTCTCTAGCGGCCCAAGAGACCCAGTACTTC	CASSRSLAAQETQYF
TRBD2	TRBV10-2	NA	TRBJ2-7	TGCGCCAGCAGTGAGGTCGGACTAGCGGGGTACGAGCAGTACTTC	CASSEVGLAGYEQYF
TRBD1	TRBV29-1	once	TRBJ1-1	TGCAGCGCAGGACAGGATTGGGGCACTGAAGCTTTCTTT	CSAGQDWGTEAFF
NA	TRBV28	few	TRBJ2-7	TGTGCCAGCAGCCGGTTCGGACAGTACGTGCAGTACTTC	CASSRFGQYVQYF
NA	TRBV3-1/TRBV3-2	few	TRBJ2-1	TGTGCCAGCAGCCAGGGGTATGAGCAGTTCTTC	CASSQGYEQFF
NA	TRBV15	NA	TRBJ2-1	TGTGCCACCAGCAGAGCCCCTAGCGAAGAATTACACAATGAGCAGTTCTTC	CATSRAPSEELHNEQFF
NA	TRBV28	NA	TRBJ2-7	TGTGCCAGCAGTTTCTCGACGGCGACACCTTCCTACGAGCAGTACTTC	CASSFSTATPSYEQYF
NA	TRBV6-5	NA	TRBJ2-7	TGTGCCAGCAACCCAGGCGGGGAGCCCTACGAGCAGTACTTC	CASNPGGEPYEQYF
TRBD2	TRBV20-1	NA	TRBJ2-7	TGCAGTGCTAGTACCCACCCGACTAGCGCCTACGAGCAGTACTTC	CSASTHPTSAYEQYF
TRBD1	TRBV7-9	NA	TRBJ2-2	TGTGCCAGTCCGGGACAGGGATCTGCGAACACCGGGGAGCTGTTTTTT	CASPGQGSANTGELFF
NA	TRBV4-3	NA	TRBJ2-2	TGCGCCAGCAGCCAAGATTTACGATTCGAGGGAGCGAAGGGAGAGGAGCTGTTTTTT	CASSQDLRFEGAKGEELFF
NA	TRBV4-3	NA	TRBJ2-1	TGCGCCAGCAGCCAAGTATCACTGGAGTACAATGAGCAGTTCTTC	CASSQVSLEYNEQFF
NA	TRBV29-1	NA	TRBJ1-3	TGCAGCGTTGGTCTGGCAGCGCCTGGAAACACCATATATTTT	CSVGLAAPGNTIYF
NA	TRBV4-1	NA	TRBJ1-1	TGCGCCAGCAGCCAAGCTATGACAAGCGGGTGGCGCACTGAAGCTTTCTTT	CASSQAMTSGWRTEAFF
NA	TRBV5-1	NA	TRBJ1-2	TGCGCCAGCAGACCCGACAGCTATGGCTACACCTTC	CASRPDSYGYTF
NA	TRBV15	NA	TRBJ1-6	TGTGCCACCAGCAGAGATCGGAATTCACCCCTCCACTTT	CATSRDRNSPLHF
NA	TRBV27	few	TRBJ1-6	TGTGCCAGCAAAGGAACCCTTTCGGGCCCTTATAATTCACCCCTCCACTTT	CASKGTLSGPYNSPLHF
TRBD2	TRBV9	NA	TRBJ2-1	TGTGCCAGCAGCATGATCAGCGGGAGGCACAATGAGCAGTTCTTC	CASSMISGRHNEQFF
NA	TRBV6-5	NA	TRBJ1-4	TGTGCCAGCGGAGGGAGACCTAATGAAAAACTGTTTTTT	CASGGRPNEKLFF
TRBD1	TRBV2	NA	TRBJ2-7	TGTGCCATCCGGGACAGGGCCTACGAGCAGTACTTC	CAIRDRAYEQYF
TRBD1	TRBV5-5	NA	TRBJ1-3	TGTGCCAGCAGCCAGACAGGGGTCGGAAACACCATATATTTT	CASSQTGVGNTIYF
TRBD2	TRBV28	NA	TRBJ2-7	TGTGCCAGCGGGGGGTCCGGGACTAGCAGCTACGAGCAGTACTTC	CASGGSGTSSYEQYF
TRBD2	TRBV5-1	NA	TRBJ2-2	TGCGCCAGCAGCCCGGGACTAGATTCCGGGGAGCTGTTTTTT	CASSPGLDSGELFF
TRBD1	TRBV30	NA	TRBJ2-7	TGTGCCTGGAGTGGGGTCCAACAGGGGGGTTCCTACGAGCAGTACTTC	CAWSGVQQGGSYEQYF
NA	TRBV5-4	NA	TRBJ2-2	TGTGCCAGCAGTTACCGGTCAGGTTCGAACACCGGGGAGCTGTTTTTT	CASSYRSGSNTGELFF
NA	TRBV6-6	NA	TRBJ2-1	TGTGCCAGCAGTCAACAAGGGAGCTCCTACAATGAGCAGTTCTTC	CASSQQGSSYNEQFF
TRBD2	TRBV9	NA	TRBJ2-3	TGTGCCAGCAGCCGACTAGCGGGAGATTGGGATACGCAGTATTTT	CASSRLAGDWDTQYF
NA	TRBV18	NA	TRBJ2-2	TGTGCCAGCTCACCCCGGGACATGGGGTTCACCGGGGAGCTGTTTTTT	CASSPRDMGFTGELFF
TRBD1	TRBV19	NA	TRBJ2-2	TGTGCCAGTAGTATGGGACAGGGGGCCACCGGGGAGCTGTTTTTT	CASSMGQGATGELFF
NA	TRBV30	once	TRBJ1-1	TGTGCCTGGAGTGGACAAGAGAACACTGAAGCTTTCTTT	CAWSGQENTEAFF
NA	TRBV7-2	NA	TRBJ1-1	TGTGCCAGCAGCTTAGTGTTTTCCGGGAGCGCTTTCTTT	CASSLVFSGSAFF